This is a list of T cell receptor beta chains from one sample in a study of T-cell reconstitution after alpha-beta-depleted transplantation in children. A single record per CDR3 protein comes from TCRdb applying MiXCR to the PCR reads. The table includes some 240,000 distinct CDR3 sequences, 9.7% detected once. Sequences were derived from PBMCs from the stem cell graft donor, sampled from the stem cell graft. All receptors come from a human donor who donated a stem cell graft to a child with SCID. CDR3s include the opening cysteine and the closing phenylalanine or tryptophan.

v_gene	j_gene	CDR3aa
TRBV5-1	TRBJ2-3	CASSLGGVLRDTQYF
TRBV3-1	TRBJ2-1	CASSQAGGGASYYNEQFF
TRBV2	TRBJ2-1	CASKGTRSDEQFF
TRBV20-1	TRBJ1-1	CSARVHRGPTEAFF
TRBV19	TRBJ1-1	CASRTGQALAEAFF
TRBV15	TRBJ1-1	CATSRGMNTEAFF
TRBV21-1	TRBJ2-7	CASSERFRATYWEQYF
TRBV9	TRBJ2-1	CASSLRLSGTYNEQFF
TRBV20-1	TRBJ2-5	CSARGLTSGGEETQYF
TRBV4-3	TRBJ1-1	CASSPVGDGTEAFF
TRBV20-1	TRBJ2-3	CSARDLLGGADTQYF
TRBV2	TRBJ2-7	CASSVAYEQYF
TRBV7-2	TRBJ2-3	CASSLGLAASDTQYF
TRBV2	TRBJ2-7	CASSEVGNYEQYF
TRBV2	TRBJ1-5	CASSVGRLNQPQHF
TRBV18	TRBJ2-7	CASSPGDRREQYF
TRBV5-1	TRBJ1-4	CASSLVSEGDEKLFF
TRBV7-9	TRBJ2-5	CASSLAVETQYF
TRBV27	TRBJ2-7	CASRPGHLYEQYF
TRBV19	TRBJ2-7	CASSANTGVEQYF
TRBV5-1	TRBJ2-1	CASSLVLAGSEHNEQFF
TRBV27	TRBJ1-6	CASSSTDAYNSPLHF
TRBV5-1	TRBJ2-1	CASSLGTGLYNEQFF
TRBV5-1	TRBJ2-7	CASSWGTVSYEQYF
TRBV6-5	TRBJ1-6	CASSSDKAKNSPLHF
TRBV11-2	TRBJ1-2	CASSFPGQNYGYTF
TRBV29-1	TRBJ2-7	CSVEDTGSREQYF
TRBV7-9	TRBJ2-1	CASSLGVSVWTYNEQFF
TRBV5-1	TRBJ2-1	CASSLGGGVLEQFF
TRBV6-4	TRBJ1-4	CASKRNREDEKLFF
TRBV5-1	TRBJ1-1	CASRRAGSNTEAFF
TRBV10-2	TRBJ1-1	CASSEQQNTEAFF
TRBV5-1	TRBJ1-2	CASSGGTGYGYPF
TRBV12-3/TRBV12-4	TRBJ1-2	CAAGDRAYYGYTF
TRBV29-1	TRBJ2-3	CSVDPAATDTQYF
TRBV3-1	TRBJ2-7	CASSSRGGSGEQYF
TRBV5-6	TRBJ2-3	CASSLVIAGEFTDTQYF
TRBV11-2	TRBJ2-6	CASSLVPIGSSGANVLTF
TRBV7-6	TRBJ1-4	CASSPAAWEGEKLFF
TRBV7-6	TRBJ2-7	CASSLGGQLYEQYF
TRBV7-3	TRBJ2-2	CASSSVGGTGELFF
TRBV29-1	TRBJ2-7	CSAALTGGHEQYF
TRBV5-1	TRBJ2-7	CASSLESSYEQYF
TRBV20-1	TRBJ2-1	CSALPGGQGIDEQFF
TRBV19	TRBJ1-3	CASSDNRGRISGNTIYF
TRBV5-1	TRBJ1-5	CASSLEGGTNQPQHF
TRBV6-2/TRBV6-3	TRBJ2-1	CASSLPIRQGVINNEQFF
TRBV6-5	TRBJ1-2	CASMGQFYGYTF
TRBV5-4	TRBJ1-2	CASSPRGQGAYGYTF
TRBV29-1	TRBJ2-7	CSVEGPAYEQYF
TRBV15	TRBJ2-2	CATSSPTMNTGELFF
TRBV29-1	TRBJ2-7	CSVEETRGQGKGYEQYF
TRBV4-1	TRBJ1-2	CASSQGPRQGKGYTF
TRBV5-8	TRBJ2-3	CASRPRLLGTDTQYF
TRBV20-1	TRBJ1-2	CSARTGQDYGYTF